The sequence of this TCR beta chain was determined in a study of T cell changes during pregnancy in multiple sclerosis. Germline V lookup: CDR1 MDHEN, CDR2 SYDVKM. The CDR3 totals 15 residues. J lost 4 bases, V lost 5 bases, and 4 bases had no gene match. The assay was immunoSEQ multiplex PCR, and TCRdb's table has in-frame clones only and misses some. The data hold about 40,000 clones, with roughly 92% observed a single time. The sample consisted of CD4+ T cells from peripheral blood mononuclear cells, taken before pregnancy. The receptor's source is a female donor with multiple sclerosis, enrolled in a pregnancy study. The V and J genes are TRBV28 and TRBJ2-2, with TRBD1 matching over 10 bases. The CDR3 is CASSRQGAVTGELFF. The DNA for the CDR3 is TGTGCCAGCAGTCGACAGGGGGCGGTCACCGGGGAGCTGTTTTTT.